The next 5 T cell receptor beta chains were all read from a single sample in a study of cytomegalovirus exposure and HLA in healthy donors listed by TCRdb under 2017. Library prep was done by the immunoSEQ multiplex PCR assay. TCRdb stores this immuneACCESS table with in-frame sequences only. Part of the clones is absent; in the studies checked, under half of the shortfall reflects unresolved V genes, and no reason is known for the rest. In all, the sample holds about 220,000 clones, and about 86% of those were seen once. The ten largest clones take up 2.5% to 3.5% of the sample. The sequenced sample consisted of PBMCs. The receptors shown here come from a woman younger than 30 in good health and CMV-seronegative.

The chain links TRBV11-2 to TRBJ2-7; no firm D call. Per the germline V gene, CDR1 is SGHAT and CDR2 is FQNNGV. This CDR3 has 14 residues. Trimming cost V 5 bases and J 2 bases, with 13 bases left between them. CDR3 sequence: CASSTQSLAYEQYF. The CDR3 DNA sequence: TGTGCCAGCAGCACACAGAGCCTCGCCTACGAGCAGTACTTC.

DNA for the CDR3: TGTGCCATCATGACAGGGAATTCCCCAAATGAGCAGTTCTTC. It is translated as CAIMTGNSPNEQFF. The chain is built from TRBV10-3 and TRBJ2-1; 7 bases line up with TRBD1. V shed 7 bases, J shed 7 bases, and the junction held 10 bases outside the gene matches. Germline V gene lookup returns CDR1 ENHRY and CDR2 SYGVKD. This CDR3 has 14 amino acids.

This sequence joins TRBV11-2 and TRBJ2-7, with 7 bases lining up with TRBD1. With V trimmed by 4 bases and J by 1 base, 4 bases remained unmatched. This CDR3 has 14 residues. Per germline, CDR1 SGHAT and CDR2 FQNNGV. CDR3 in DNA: TGTGCCAGCAGCTATGGGACAGTATCCTACGAGCAGTACTTC. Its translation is CASSYGTVSYEQYF.

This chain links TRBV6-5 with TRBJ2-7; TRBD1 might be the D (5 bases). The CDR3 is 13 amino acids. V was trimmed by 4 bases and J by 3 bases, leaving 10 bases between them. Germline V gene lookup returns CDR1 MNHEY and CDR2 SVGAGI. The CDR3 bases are TGTGCCAGCAGTTCCACAAGGGGCTACGAGCAGTACTTC. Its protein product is CASSSTRGYEQYF.

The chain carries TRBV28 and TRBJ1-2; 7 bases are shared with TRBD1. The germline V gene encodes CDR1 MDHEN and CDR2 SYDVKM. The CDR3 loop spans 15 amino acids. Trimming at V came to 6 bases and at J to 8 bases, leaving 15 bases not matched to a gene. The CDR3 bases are TGTGCCAGCAGCACAAGGGACAGCTACCAGAGGGGCTACACCTTC. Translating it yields CASSTRDSYQRGYTF.